Presented here are 9 T cell receptor beta chains from one specimen sequenced in a study of T cell responses to AZD1222 COVID-19 vaccine. The assay was immunoSEQ multiplex PCR, and TCRdb's table has in-frame clones only and misses some. This sample has about 140,000 clones, with just under 95% found just once. Sample: peripheral blood, taken on day 0 of AZD1222 vaccination. These receptors came from an adult in good health.

Concerning this clone: This same CDR3 is encoded by further DNA sequences in the sample. J is TRBJ1-1 and V is TRBV4-1, with TRBD1 matching over 9 bases. Germline V gene data show CDR1 as MGHRA and CDR2 as YSYEKL. The V segment lost 3 bases and the J segment 0 bases; nucleotides outside the gene matches: 2. The CDR3 contains 15 residues. This CDR3 is CASSHGTGMNTEAFF. The CDR3 DNA follows: TGCGCCAGCAGCCACGGGACAGGGATGAACACTGAAGCTTTCTTT.

This clone was detected once. CDR3 sequence reads: CASSIFGRALGELFF. The CDR3 DNA reads as TGTGCCAGTAGTATCTTCGGGAGGGCCTTGGGGGAGCTGTTTTTT. This chain connects TRBV19 to TRBJ2-2, with 8 bases that match TRBD2. The CDR3 is made up of 15 amino acids. Germline CDR1 LNHDA, CDR2 SQIVND (reference sequence). The trim removed 3 bases at V and 8 bases at J, leaving 8 bases unmatched.

The V gene is TRBV9, the J gene TRBJ1-3; D uncertain. The CDR3 is 15 residues long. V lost 0 bases to trimming and J lost 4 bases, with 11 bases between them. Germline loops: CDR1 SGDLS, CDR2 YYNGEE. The CDR3 region is CASSVGVTFGNTIYF. The DNA for the CDR3 is TGTGCCAGCAGCGTAGGGGTTACATTCGGAAACACCATATATTTT.

The chain couples TRBV2 to TRBJ2-1; D may be TRBD1 (6 bases). The germline V gene has CDR1 SNHLY and CDR2 FYNNEI. The ends were cut back, 5 bases at V and 6 bases at J, with 17 bases in the middle. The CDR3 is made up of 15 amino acids. In nucleotides, the CDR3 is TGTGCCAGCAGTAGATTCGTGACAGGAAGCAATGAGCAGTTCTTC. Protein sequence: CASSRFVTGSNEQFF.

The genes are TRBV6-5 and TRBJ2-5; possibly TRBD2 for D (5 bases). The CDR3 is 15 residues long. Trimming cost V 5 bases and J 2 bases, with 15 bases left between them. CDR1 is MNHEY, CDR2 SVGAGI, per germline. The CDR3 bases are TGTGCCAGCAGTCACCTAGCCAACTTACAAGAGACCCAGTACTTC. This gives the protein CASSHLANLQETQYF.

The V call is TRBV2, the J call TRBJ1-2; D not resolved. The V gene lost 3 bases and the J gene lost 1 base, with 9 bases spanning the gap. This CDR3 contains 14 residues. Germline V CDR1 and CDR2: SNHLY, FYNNEI. The CDR3 sequence: CASSDPGYNYGYTF. The CDR3 DNA sequence: TGTGCCAGCAGTGACCCCGGGTATAACTATGGCTACACCTTC.

The chain has TRBV2 and TRBJ2-1, with D uncertain. V was pared by 7 bases and J by 3 bases, with 13 bases between. The V gene's germline CDR1 is SNHLY and CDR2 FYNNEI. CDR3 length equals 14 residues. Here the CDR3 DNA reads TGTGCCAGCAAATACACCCGTGGCTACAATGAGCAGTTCTTC. Translating it yields CASKYTRGYNEQFF.

The V and J genes are TRBV5-4 and TRBJ2-7; 7 bases align to TRBD2. This CDR3 spans 15 amino acids. Germline V gene lookup returns CDR1 SGHNT and CDR2 YYREEE (reference sequence). V gave up 0 bases and J gave up 3 bases; unmatched junction bases: 6. CDR3 in amino acids: CASSLVVGEGYEQYF. Written as DNA, the CDR3 is TGTGCCAGCAGCTTGGTCGTAGGGGAGGGCTACGAGCAGTACTTC.

This chain joins TRBV3-1 (or the pseudogene TRBV3-2) and TRBJ2-3; D is unclear. Trimming pared 4 bases from V and 6 bases from J, leaving 17 bases between. Germline CDR1 is LGHDT and CDR2 is YNNKEL (reference sequence). The CDR3 has 15 amino acids. The CDR3 DNA reads TGTGCCAGCAGCCGAGCTGAAGTTTCTTCGGATACGCAGTATTTT. Translation gives CASSRAEVSSDTQYF.